The present T cell receptor beta chain was sequenced within a study of long-term antiretroviral therapy in people with HIV. Study-level findings and limits: ART adherence, viral resistance and therapy changes went undocumented.

Note on this clone: What it recognizes is unknown.

This CDR3 has 14 residues. Trimming removed 7 bases from V and 10 bases from J, with 17 bases in between. Germline lookup yields CDR1 WSHSY and CDR2 SAAADI. The assay, immunoSEQ v3.0, was run at survey level. The table came from immunoSEQ multiplex PCR; TCRdb's copy has only in-frame clones and leaves some out. Of about 8,600 clones listed, roughly 80% are singletons. Material: unsorted PBMCs, obtained 0.6 years before starting antiretroviral therapy. The receptor's source is a man aged 35-49 years with HIV. The chain links TRBV10-2 to TRBJ1-6; weak D call: TRBD1 (5 bases). The CDR3 here is CASNPGGFGSPLHF. CDR3 DNA sequence: TGCGCCAGCAACCCCGGGGGGTTTGGGTCACCCCTCCACTTT.